This passage covers 10 T cell receptor beta chains from one sample sequenced in a study of patients and donors after allogeneic stem cell transplantation. TCRdb independently ran MiXCR on the RT-PCR reads; one entry per CDR3 protein. The sample shows 90,000 to 130,000 distinct CDR3 sequences, over 30% of them seen only once. Sequenced: blood, either unsorted or a sorted T cell fraction (not recorded which). These receptors originate from a human donor who was either an allogeneic HSCT recipient or a stem cell or donor lymphocyte infusion donor (not recorded which). It is not recorded whose cells these are; they may come from a transplant donor.

The rearrangement links TRBV5-5 to TRBJ2-7, with D possibly being TRBD2 (5 bases). Trimming removed 4 bases from V and 4 bases from J, with 12 bases in between. There are 13 residues in the CDR3. CDR1 is SGHKS and CDR2 is YYEKEE in the germline V gene (reference sequence). CDR3 amino acids: CASSRRTDYEQYF. The CDR3, as DNA: TGTGCCAGCAGCCGCCGGACTGATTACGAGCAGTACTTC.

The chain employs TRBV28 and TRBJ1-1, with a tentative D call TRBD1 (5 bases). V lost 4 bases and J lost 2, with 20 bases in between. CDR1 MDHEN and CDR2 SYDVKM come from the germline V gene. The CDR3 runs 17 residues. In DNA form, the CDR3 reads TGTGCCAGCAGTTCCTCCCGCCCCGACAGAGTTAACACTGAAGCTTTCTTT. Its protein is CASSSSRPDRVNTEAFF.

This rearrangement joins TRBV28 to TRBJ2-7; D is ambiguous. The V gene's germline CDR1 is MDHEN and CDR2 SYDVKM. V lost 6 bases and J lost 2, with 8 bases in between. The CDR3 consists of 12 residues. The CDR3 nucleotides read TGTGCCAGCAGCTATTCCGCCTACGAGCAGTACTTC. Residues: CASSYSAYEQYF.

This clonotype came up once. The chain has TRBV25-1 and TRBJ1-6; unclear D gene. The CDR3 length is 15 residues. Per germline, CDR1 MGHDK and CDR2 SYGVNS. The germline V and J ends were trimmed by 2 bases and 0 bases, with 5 bases remaining between them. CDR3 DNA: TGTGCCAGCAGTGAACGGTTCTCCTATAATTCACCCCTCCACTTT. Translating gives CASSERFSYNSPLHF.

This clonotype was picked up many times. J is TRBJ1-5 and V is TRBV6-5; TRBD1 matches at 7 bases. The CDR3 runs 14 residues. V trimming: 6 bases; J trimming: 2 bases; junction bases outside the gene matches: 4. Per the germline V gene, CDR1 is MNHEY and CDR2 is SVGAGI. Here the CDR3 DNA reads TGTGCCAGCAGCCCTGACAGGGGCAATCAGCCCCAGCATTTT. Amino acids: CASSPDRGNQPQHF.

The chain is built from TRBV7-6 and TRBJ2-4; D ambiguous. The CDR3 contains 16 residues. V was pared by 1 base and J by 0 bases, with 10 bases between. Germline values: CDR1 SGHVS, CDR2 FNYEAQ. Here the CDR3 DNA reads TGTGCCAGCAGCTTAGGTCCTTACGGAGCCAAAAACATTCAGTACTTC. Translating it yields CASSLGPYGAKNIQYF.

This rearrangement joins TRBV3-1 to TRBJ1-2; perhaps TRBD1 as D (6 bases). There are 15 residues in the CDR3. V was shortened by 1 base and J by 8 bases, with 17 bases between the two germline ends. CDR1 and CDR2 (germline): LGHDT, YNNKEL (reference sequence). The CDR3 sequence is CASSQASWTERGYTF. Here the CDR3 DNA reads TGTGCCAGCAGCCAAGCTTCCTGGACAGAGCGAGGCTACACCTTC. The variable domain in full, with the rest retrieved from reference TRBV3-1 and TRBJ1-2, is DTAVSQTPKYLVTQMGNDKSIKCEQNLGHDTMYWYKQDSKKFLKIMFSYNNKELIINETVPNRFSPKSPDKAHLNLHINSLELGDSAVYFCASSQASWTERGYTFGSGTRLTVV.

V usage is TRBV7-8 and J usage is TRBJ1-2; TRBD1 is a possible D gene (5 bases). V lost 5 bases and J lost 7, with 14 bases in between. The CDR3 runs to 13 residues. CDR1 is SGHVS, CDR2 FQNEAQ, per germline. The CDR3 DNA is TGTGCCAGCAGCCCTAAGGGCGGGGGTGGCTACACCTTC. Its translation is CASSPKGGGGYTF.

This clonotype was found many times. V usage is TRBV6-5 and J usage is TRBJ1-1, with D uncertain. The CDR3 is 14 residues long. V was cut by 5 bases and J by 0 bases, with 10 bases left in between. From germline, CDR1 is MNHEY and CDR2 SVGAGI. In nucleotides, the CDR3 is TGTGCCAGCAGTCTCGATAGAGTGAACACTGAAGCTTTCTTT. Translated, it gives CASSLDRVNTEAFF.

This clonotype occurred many times. The chain has TRBV12-3 or TRBV12-4 and TRBJ1-1; TRBD1 might be the D (5 bases). The CDR3 covers 13 residues. V was cut by 2 bases and J by 6 bases, with 10 bases left in between. The CDR3 spells CASSLWGIAEAFF. The CDR3 DNA is TGTGCCAGCAGTTTATGGGGGATCGCTGAAGCTTTCTTT.